These 19 T cell receptor beta chains came from one sample sequenced in a study of blood T cells in healthy people across ages. Through a sample-barcoded 5' primer and a J-beta primer mix, a second PCR was run for roughly 7 to 11 cycles. TCRdb re-analysed the 5' RACE reads in MiXCR, keeping a single row per CDR3 protein. The repertoire holds around 1,500,000 distinct CDR3 sequences, with approximately 40% as singletons. Material: blood. The origin of the receptors is a young woman in good health.

The chain recombines TRBV20-1 with TRBJ2-3; 10 nucleotides align to TRBD1. Germline lookup yields CDR1 DFQATT and CDR2 SNEGSKA (reference sequence). Unmatched junction bases numbered 9, after V lost 3 bases and J lost 3 bases. The CDR3 runs 16 residues. The chain's CDR3 is CSARRQGAFLTDTQYF. CDR3 in DNA: TGCAGTGCTAGGAGACAGGGGGCGTTTTTGACAGATACGCAGTATTTT.

This chain connects TRBV3-1 to TRBJ2-1; D is possibly TRBD2 (5 bases). The ends were cut back, 4 bases at V and 9 bases at J, with 22 bases in the middle. CDR3 size: 16 residues. Germline values: CDR1 LGHDT, CDR2 YNNKEL (reference sequence). CDR3 residues: CASSPLTASLRGEQFF. DNA of the CDR3: TGTGCCAGCAGCCCTCTTACTGCCTCACTCCGGGGTGAGCAGTTCTTC.

This clonotype showed up just a few times. The V gene is TRBV6-5, the J gene TRBJ2-1, with 7 bases matching TRBD2. This CDR3 has 16 amino acids. Per germline, CDR1 MNHEY and CDR2 SVGAGI. V lost 5 bases to trimming and J lost 6 bases; unmatched junction nucleotides: 13. CDR3 in amino acids: CASSNLGGGKTNEQFF. CDR3 in DNA: TGTGCCAGCAGTAACCTTGGCGGGGGAAAAACCAATGAGCAGTTCTTC.

The chain carries TRBV7-9 and TRBJ2-5, with a weak D call TRBD2 (5 bases). V lost 4 bases and J 1 base, leaving 10 bases between the germline ends. The CDR3 has 14 residues. CDR1 and CDR2 (germline): SEHNR, FQNEAQ (reference sequence). CDR3 sequence (DNA): TGTGCCAGCAGCTCGGAGACTACCCAAGAGACCCAGTACTTC. Translated, it gives CASSSETTQETQYF.

The chain combines TRBV6-5 with TRBJ1-2; tentative D call: TRBD1 (5 bases). Trimming took off 8 bases at V and 2 bases at J, with 12 bases between the two ends. CDR1 and CDR2 from the germline V gene are MNHEY and SVGAGI. The CDR3 is 13 amino acids. The CDR3 sequence: CASSVRGNYGYTF. DNA for the CDR3: TGTGCCAGCTCCGTACGGGGGAACTATGGCTACACCTTC.

This chain connects TRBV6-5 to TRBJ2-7, with D tentatively TRBD1 (6 bases). The germline gives CDR1 MNHEY, CDR2 SVGAGI. The CDR3 extends over 15 amino acids. The germline V and J ends were trimmed by 6 bases and 0 bases, with 15 bases remaining between them. CDR3 residues: CASRTSGTHSYEQYF. DNA for the CDR3: TGTGCCAGCAGAACTTCCGGGACACACTCCTACGAGCAGTACTTC.

The rearrangement uses TRBV27 and TRBJ1-2; D may be TRBD1 (5 bases). The V end lost 2 bases, the J end lost 4 bases, and 14 bases lay between the germline ends. Germline CDR1 MNHEY, CDR2 SMNVEV (reference sequence). The CDR3 loop spans 15 amino acids. The CDR3 DNA reads as TGTGCCAGCAGTTTACGCGGTCAGGGAACCTATGGCTACACCTTC. It translates to CASSLRGQGTYGYTF.

The chain combines TRBV5-1 with TRBJ2-7; 8 bases fit TRBD1. V shed 4 bases, J shed 4 bases, and the junction held 7 bases outside the gene matches. Looked up from germline, CDR1 is SGHRS and CDR2 is YFSETQ. CDR3 length equals 14 residues. DNA of the CDR3: TGCGCCAGCAGCCCGGGTGGGACAGGTTACGAGCAGTACTTC. Protein sequence: CASSPGGTGYEQYF. The whole variable domain, remainder taken from reference TRBV5-1 and TRBJ2-7, is KAGVTQTPRYLIKTRGQQVTLSCSPISGHRSVSWYQQTPGQGLQFLFEYFSETQRNKGNFPGRFSGRQFSNSRSEMNVSTLELGDSALYLCASSPGGTGYEQYFGPGTRLTVT.

J is TRBJ2-5 and V is TRBV6-2 or TRBV6-3; D not resolved. The CDR3 runs 11 residues. The V and J ends lost 5 bases and 5 bases respectively, with 6 bases between them. Germline loops: CDR1 MNHEY, CDR2 SVGEGT. DNA for the CDR3: TGTGCCAGCAGTACAGACGAGACCCAGTACTTC. Its translation: CASSTDETQYF.

This clonotype was seen a few times. This chain joins TRBV27 and TRBJ2-5; 14 nucleotides agree with TRBD2. CDR1 is MNHEY, CDR2 SMNVEV, per germline (reference sequence). The CDR3 spans 20 residues. Losses at the gene ends were 3 bases for V and 2 bases for J; bases not matched to a gene: 14. The CDR3 region has the DNA TGTGCCAGCAGTTTCTTACACGGACTAGCGGGAGGCCTAAGACAAGAGACCCAGTACTTC. It translates to CASSFLHGLAGGLRQETQYF.

The V and J genes are TRBV29-1 and TRBJ2-3; 8 nucleotides match TRBD1. The CDR3 has 14 amino acids. Germline V gene sequence: CDR1 SQVTM, CDR2 ANQGSEA. The V segment lost 4 bases and the J segment 2 bases; nucleotides outside the gene matches: 5. DNA for the CDR3: TGCAGCGTTGGACAGGGGTTGGACACAGATACGCAGTATTTT. Its translation is CSVGQGLDTDTQYF.

The chain joins TRBV28 to TRBJ1-1; D is unresolved. The germline V and J ends were trimmed by 1 base and 1 base, with 7 bases remaining between them. Germline V CDR1 and CDR2: MDHEN, SYDVKM. The CDR3 is 14 residues long. For the CDR3, the DNA is TGTGCCAGCAGTTTATTCGTGGAGAACACTGAAGCTTTCTTT. Its protein is CASSLFVENTEAFF.

The chain links TRBV20-1 to TRBJ1-2, with D uncertain. The V end was cut by 3 bases, the J end by 8 bases, with 10 bases between. Germline V gene sequence: CDR1 DFQATT, CDR2 SNEGSKA (reference sequence). The CDR3 is made up of 11 amino acids. CDR3 protein: CSASPQRGYTF. In nucleotides, the CDR3 is TGCAGTGCTAGCCCTCAGAGGGGCTACACCTTC.

A few counts support this clonotype. The genes are TRBV29-1 and TRBJ1-1; 7 bases map to TRBD1. Trimming at V came to 4 bases and at J to 5 bases, leaving 4 bases not matched to a gene. The CDR3 is 12 residues long. Germline V gene sequence: CDR1 SQVTM, CDR2 ANQGSEA. The CDR3 bases are TGCAGCGTTGGGGACAGTGGGACTGAAGCTTTCTTT. Translated, it gives CSVGDSGTEAFF.

This clonotype was counted only a few times. The gene calls are TRBV12-3 or TRBV12-4 and TRBJ2-2; 7 nucleotides line up with TRBD1. The CDR3 is 14 residues long. After removal of 6 bases from V and 1 base from J, the junction contained 2 bases not matched to a gene. The CDR3 nucleotides are TGTGCCAGCAGGTGGACAGGGAACACCGGGGAGCTGTTTTTT. Encoded protein: CASRWTGNTGELFF.

As DNA, the CDR3 is TGTGCCAGCAGTTACTCTCCGGATTCAAACACCATATATTTT. Its protein product is CASSYSPDSNTIYF. This rearrangement joins TRBV6-5 to TRBJ1-3; D is undetermined. Germline CDR1 is MNHEY and CDR2 is SVGAGI. The CDR3 length is 14 residues. The V end was cut by 0 bases, the J end by 6 bases, with 9 bases between.

The CDR3 DNA reads as TGTGCCAGCAGTCCACGACGGGGCAGGGATACGCAGTATTTT. Translated, it gives CASSPRRGRDTQYF. The chain links TRBV6-1 to TRBJ2-3; possibly TRBD1 or TRBD2 for D (5 bases each). Germline V gives CDR1 MNHNS, CDR2 SASEGT. The CDR3 sequence is 14 residues long. The V gene lost 5 bases and the J gene lost 6 bases, with 15 bases spanning the gap.

Worth noting for this clonotype: This may be a read error, as it is one base from a much larger clone. The chain recombines TRBV9 with TRBJ2-3, with 8 positions matching TRBD2. Germline trimming cut 3 bases from V and 4 bases from J; bases unmatched to any gene: 7. The CDR3 has 15 residues. Per germline, CDR1 SGDLS and CDR2 YYNGEE. The CDR3 region is CASSGGGGLPDTQYF. The CDR3 DNA reads as TGTGCCAGCAGCGGAGGCGGGGGGCTCCCAGATACGCAGTATTTT.

The chain joins TRBV10-3 to TRBJ2-6, with D unresolved. Germline-derived CDR1 and CDR2 are ENHRY and SYGVKD. CDR3 length equals 11 residues. The germline V and J ends were trimmed by 11 bases and 4 bases, with 6 bases remaining between them. The CDR3 DNA follows: TGTGCCGCGCTGGGGGCCAACGTCCTGACTTTC. Its protein product is CAALGANVLTF.